The TCR beta chain under discussion was sequenced for a study of a mutant IDH1 vaccine in newly diagnosed glioma. Study-level information: Patients got their first vaccination 4-6 weeks after radiotherapy alone, or with temozolomide cycles. Most patients had received both radiotherapy and temozolomide, the prior options being radiotherapy, temozolomide, or both. Notes on the study in general: Alterations occurring in top peripheral T cell clonotypes seemed unrelated to pseudoprogression.

After removal of 4 bases from V and 8 bases from J, the junction contained 12 bases not matched to a gene. The CDR3 contains 15 residues. CDR1 is SGHTS and CDR2 is YDEGEE in the germline V gene. Profiled with immunoSEQ multiplex PCR; TCRdb holds only in-frame clones, not every one. The data contain about 69,000 clones, more than 75% of them seen just once; the ten biggest clones take up 2% to 2.5%. Time point described: week 35, safety follow-up. Vaccine doses each comprised 300 ug of mutant IDH1 20-mer peptide, with topical imiquimod. Patients, over weeks 1, 3, 5, 7, 11, 15, 19 and 23, received a total of eight vaccinations. A remark on this clone: Its cognate antigen is unknown.

This TCR was recovered from a man under 40 with glioma. Source: PBMCs, taken from a glioma patient whose treatment included an IDH1 peptide vaccine. The rearrangement links TRBV5-8 to TRBJ1-2, with TRBD1 matching over 9 bases. The CDR3 sequence is CASSTRQGVLWGYTF. The CDR3, as DNA: TGTGCCAGCAGCACTCGACAGGGGGTATTGTGGGGCTACACCTTC.